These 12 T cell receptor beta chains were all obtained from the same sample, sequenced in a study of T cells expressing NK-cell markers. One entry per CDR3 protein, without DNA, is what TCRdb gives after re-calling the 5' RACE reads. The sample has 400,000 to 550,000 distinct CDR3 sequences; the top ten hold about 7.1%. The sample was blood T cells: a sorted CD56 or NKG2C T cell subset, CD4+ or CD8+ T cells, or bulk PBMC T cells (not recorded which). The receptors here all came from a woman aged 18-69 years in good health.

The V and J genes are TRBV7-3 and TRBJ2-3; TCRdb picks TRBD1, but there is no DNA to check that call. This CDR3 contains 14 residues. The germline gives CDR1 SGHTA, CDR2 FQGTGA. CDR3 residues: CASSPGTTADTQYF.

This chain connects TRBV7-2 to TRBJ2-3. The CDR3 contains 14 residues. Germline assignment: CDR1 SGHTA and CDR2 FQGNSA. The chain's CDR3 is CASSFGLATDTQYF.

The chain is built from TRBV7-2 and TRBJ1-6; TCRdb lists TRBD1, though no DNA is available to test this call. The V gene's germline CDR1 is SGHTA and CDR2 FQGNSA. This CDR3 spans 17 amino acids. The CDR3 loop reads CASSLAQQGLTNSPLHF.

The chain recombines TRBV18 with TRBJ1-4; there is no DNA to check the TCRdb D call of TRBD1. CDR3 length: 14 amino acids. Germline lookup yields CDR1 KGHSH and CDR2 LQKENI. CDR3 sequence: CASSPGTRNEKLFF.

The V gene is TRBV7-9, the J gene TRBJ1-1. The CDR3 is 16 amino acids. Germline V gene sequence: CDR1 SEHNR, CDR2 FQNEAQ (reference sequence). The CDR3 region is CASSIGWGRMNTEAFF.

The CDR3 is CASSLSGGANVLTF. The genes are TRBV27 and TRBJ2-6; TCRdb outputs TRBD2, but without DNA this stays unchecked. The CDR3 contains 14 residues. Germline V gene sequence: CDR1 MNHEY, CDR2 SMNVEV (reference sequence).

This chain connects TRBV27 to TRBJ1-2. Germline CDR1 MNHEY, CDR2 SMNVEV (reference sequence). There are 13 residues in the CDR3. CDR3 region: CASSLHENYGYTF.

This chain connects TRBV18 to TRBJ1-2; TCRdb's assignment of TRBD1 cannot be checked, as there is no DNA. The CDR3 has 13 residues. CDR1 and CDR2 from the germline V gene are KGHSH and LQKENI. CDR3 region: CASSPVDRDGYTF. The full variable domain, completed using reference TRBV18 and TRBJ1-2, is NAGVMQNPRHLVRRRGQEARLRCSPMKGHSHVYWYRQLPEEGLKFMVYLQKENIIDESGMPKERFSAEFPKEGPSILRIQQVVRGDSAAYFCASSPVDRDGYTFGSGTRLTVV.

The CDR3 is CASSLYKGAPNQPQHF. The chain joins TRBV27 to TRBJ1-5; TCRdb's D call, TRBD1, is unchecked because there is no DNA. The CDR3 loop spans 16 amino acids. Looked up from germline, CDR1 is MNHEY and CDR2 is SMNVEV (reference sequence).

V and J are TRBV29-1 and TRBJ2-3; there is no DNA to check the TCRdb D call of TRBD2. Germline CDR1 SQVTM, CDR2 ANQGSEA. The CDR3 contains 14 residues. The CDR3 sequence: CSVAWGLAGDTQYF.

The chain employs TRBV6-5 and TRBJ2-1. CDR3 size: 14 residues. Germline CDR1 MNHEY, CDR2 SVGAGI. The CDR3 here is CASSYGIARNEQFF.

The CDR3 loop is CSVWGSTTGELFF. The chain has TRBV20-1 and TRBJ2-2. The CDR3 runs to 13 residues. The germline V gene encodes CDR1 DFQATT and CDR2 SNEGSKA (reference sequence).